This TCR beta chain stems from a study of blood T cell repertoires in COVID-19. Study at large: PBMCs, B-cell-depleted T cells, or T cells provided the cDNA or gDNA that made up the material.

The CDR3 spans 14 residues. Germline V gene lookup returns CDR1 DFQATT and CDR2 SNEGSKA (reference sequence). Trimming left V 3 bases short and J 1 base short, with 12 bases between. In the original workflow: By means of reference gene primer amplification, nucleated cell counts were estimated. This table comes from immunoSEQ multiplex PCR, and its TCRdb copy is limited to in-frame clones, with some not included. That table supplies the V and J calls and clone size; D and trimming were determined from the DNA. The sample lists over 75,000 clones; around 80% were seen once. This TCR derives from a man in his fifties or sixties who had recovered from COVID-19. This chain uses TRBV20-1 with TRBJ1-1; D not certain. The sequencing input was peripheral blood. The CDR3 loop reads CSASERGWNTEAFF. DNA for the CDR3: TGCAGTGCTAGTGAACGGGGTTGGAACACTGAAGCTTTCTTT.